This T cell receptor (beta chain) was captured in a study of shared clonotypes between healthy human individuals. Looked up from germline, CDR1 is MNHEY and CDR2 is SVGAGI. With 2 bases removed from V and 2 bases from J, the gap between germline ends came to 15 bases. The CDR3 loop spans 16 amino acids. TCRdb's copy holds only in-frame clones and misses some; the assay was immunoSEQ multiplex PCR. This sample has 2 million to 3 million clones, with roughly 93% found just once. The chain recombines TRBV6-5 with TRBJ1-1, with D unclear. Sequences were obtained from naive CD4+ T cells from PBMCs. As for subset: CD45RA+ positively selected. The TCR originated in a man between 18 and 29 years old in good health. Some clones in this sample may be carry-over from other donors' samples. This CDR3 is CASSYTLGRLNTEAFF. The CDR3 nucleotides read TGTGCCAGCAGTTACACCCTGGGCAGACTCAACACTGAAGCTTTCTTT.